A selection of T cell receptor beta chains follows, all from one sample in a study of T cell responses to AZD1222 COVID-19 vaccine. Sequenced by immunoSEQ multiplex PCR; TCRdb stores in-frame clones only, minus some. The sample has 60,000 to 70,000 clones; approximately 83% are singletons. Material: peripheral blood, obtained on day 0 of AZD1222 vaccination. These receptors originate from an adult in good health. CDR3s include the opening cysteine and the closing phenylalanine or tryptophan.

J | V | CDR3
TRBJ2-3 | TRBV30 | CAWSWAGRDTQYF
TRBJ2-1 | TRBV5-1 | CASSNSGGALEQFF
TRBJ2-7 | TRBV4-1 | CASSGQSYEQYF
TRBJ1-2 | TRBV19 | CASIETGGHGGYTF
TRBJ1-2 | TRBV10-2 | CASKERRGPAWGYTF
TRBJ2-7 | TRBV5-1 | CASSYFGQGAYEQYF
TRBJ1-1 | TRBV7-9 | CASSPDRGSLGDTEAFF
TRBJ1-5 | TRBV28 | CASSLRGASNQPQHF
TRBJ2-2 | TRBV11-3 | CASSLNPTGELFF
TRBJ1-6 | TRBV3-1/TRBV3-2 | CASSQQGMDSPLHF
TRBJ2-3 | TRBV30 | CAWKDSTDTQYF
TRBJ1-5 | TRBV5-1 | CASSLALAEGQPQHF
TRBJ1-5 | TRBV19 | CASSLGQGDRNQPQHF
TRBJ2-2 | TRBV18 | CASSPPRVGTGELFF
TRBJ1-6 | TRBV6-5 | CASSYSGQGHSPLHF
TRBJ1-1 | TRBV7-3 | CASSETVNTEAFF
TRBJ1-2 | TRBV19 | CASSPPDKLYGYTF
TRBJ1-5 | TRBV19 | CATLDRASNQPQHF
TRBJ1-5 | TRBV7-9 | CASSLGWLGAGNQPQHF
TRBJ1-3 | TRBV21-1 | CASSDRGQGGPGNTIYF
TRBJ1-1 | TRBV7-3 | CASSTTGSREAFF
TRBJ1-4 | TRBV9 | CASSVGTQGEKLFF
TRBJ2-7 | TRBV18 | CASSPTGNEQYF
TRBJ1-1 | TRBV19 | CATNQGATEAFF
TRBJ2-6 | TRBV5-1 | CASSLEGSISGANVLTF
TRBJ1-1 | TRBV29-1 | CSAQEAGGNTEAFF
TRBJ1-1 | TRBV2 | CASSELGGYGTEAFF
TRBJ1-1 | TRBV28 | CASGPGQNTEAFF
TRBJ1-4 | TRBV7-9 | CASSLDERNEKLFF
TRBJ2-5 | TRBV24-1 | CATSVSGGETQYF
TRBJ2-3 | TRBV9 | CASSVVSSTDTQYF
TRBJ1-2 | TRBV9 | CASSVGQGYGYTF
TRBJ1-2 | TRBV11-1 | CASSTRLYTF